The 2 T cell receptor beta chains below all came from one sample that was sequenced in a study of T cell responses to AZD1222 COVID-19 vaccine. Clones were read by immunoSEQ multiplex PCR, and TCRdb kept only the in-frame ones, dropping some. Of roughly 93,000 clones listed, approximately 86% are singletons. Specimen: peripheral blood, collected on day 0 of AZD1222 vaccination. The source of these receptors is an adult in good health.

The chain links TRBV7-8 to TRBJ2-2; 9 bases fit TRBD2. Germline V gives CDR1 SGHVS, CDR2 FQNEAQ. CDR3 length equals 16 residues. The V and J ends lost 3 bases and 5 bases, in that order; junction bases with no gene match: 7. CDR3 DNA sequence: TGTGCCAGCAGCTTCAGACTAGCGGATAATACCGGGGAGCTGTTTTTT. It codes for CASSFRLADNTGELFF.

V gene TRBV19 combines with J gene TRBJ1-1; 10 bases align to TRBD1. Germline assignment: CDR1 LNHDA and CDR2 SQIVND (reference sequence). The CDR3 consists of 16 residues. V dropped 4 bases and J dropped 5; count of bases not matched to a gene: 10. Written as DNA, the CDR3 is TGTGCCAGTAGTACCACCCCGGGACAGGGGCGAACTGAAGCTTTCTTT. As protein: CASSTTPGQGRTEAFF.